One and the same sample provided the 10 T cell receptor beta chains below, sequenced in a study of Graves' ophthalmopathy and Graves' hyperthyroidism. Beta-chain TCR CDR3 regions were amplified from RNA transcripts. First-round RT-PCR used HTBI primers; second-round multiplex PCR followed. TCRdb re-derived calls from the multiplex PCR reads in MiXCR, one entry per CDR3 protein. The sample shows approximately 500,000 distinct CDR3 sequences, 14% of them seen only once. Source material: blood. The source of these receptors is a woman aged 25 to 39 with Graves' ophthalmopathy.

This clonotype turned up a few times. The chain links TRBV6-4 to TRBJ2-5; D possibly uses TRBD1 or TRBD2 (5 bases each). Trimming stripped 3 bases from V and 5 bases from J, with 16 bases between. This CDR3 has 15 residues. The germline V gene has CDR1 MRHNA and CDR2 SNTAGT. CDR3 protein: CASSEIGAPGETQYF. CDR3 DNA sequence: TGTGCCAGCAGTGAAATAGGGGCCCCGGGGGAGACCCAGTACTTC.

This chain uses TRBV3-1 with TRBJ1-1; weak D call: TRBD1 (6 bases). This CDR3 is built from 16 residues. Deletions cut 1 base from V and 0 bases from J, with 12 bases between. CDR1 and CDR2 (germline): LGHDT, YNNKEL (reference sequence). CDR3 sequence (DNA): TGTGCCAGCAGCCAAGGAGGGGGGAGACTGAACACTGAAGCTTTCTTT. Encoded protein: CASSQGGGRLNTEAFF.

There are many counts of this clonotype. The CDR3 DNA reads as TGCGCCAGCAGCGCTGGGGCGGGGGACGAGCAGTACTTC. Protein product: CASSAGAGDEQYF. J is TRBJ2-7 and V is TRBV5-1, with 7 positions matching TRBD2. J lost 5 bases, V lost 4 bases, and 6 bases had no gene match. Per the germline V gene, CDR1 is SGHRS and CDR2 is YFSETQ. The CDR3 runs 13 residues.

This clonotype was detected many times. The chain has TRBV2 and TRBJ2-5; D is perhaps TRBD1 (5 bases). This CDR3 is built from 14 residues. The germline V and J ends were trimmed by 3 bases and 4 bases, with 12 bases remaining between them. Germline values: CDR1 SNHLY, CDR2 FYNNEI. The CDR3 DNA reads TGTGCCAGCAGTGAGACAGTGGTAGGAGAGACCCAGTACTTC. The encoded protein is CASSETVVGETQYF. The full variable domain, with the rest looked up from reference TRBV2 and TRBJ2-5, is EPEVTQTPSHQVTQMGQEVILRCVPISNHLYFYWYRQILGQKVEFLVSFYNNEISEKSEIFDDQFSVERPDGSNFTLKIRSTKLEDSAMYFCASSETVVGETQYFGPGTRLLVL.

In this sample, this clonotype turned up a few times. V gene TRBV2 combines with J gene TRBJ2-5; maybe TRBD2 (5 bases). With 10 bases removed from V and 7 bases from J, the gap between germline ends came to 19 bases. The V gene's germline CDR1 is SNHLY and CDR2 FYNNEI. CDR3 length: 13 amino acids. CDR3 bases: TGTGCCACAAAAGAGGGCAGTGGTCGGACCCAGTACTTC. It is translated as CATKEGSGRTQYF.

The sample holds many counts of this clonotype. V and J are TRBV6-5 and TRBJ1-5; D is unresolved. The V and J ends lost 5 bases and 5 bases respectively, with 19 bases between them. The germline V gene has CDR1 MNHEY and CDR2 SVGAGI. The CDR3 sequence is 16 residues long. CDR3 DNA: TGTGCCAGCAGTCACCCCCTAAGGGCTCCGGATCAGCCCCAGCATTTT. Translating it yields CASSHPLRAPDQPQHF.

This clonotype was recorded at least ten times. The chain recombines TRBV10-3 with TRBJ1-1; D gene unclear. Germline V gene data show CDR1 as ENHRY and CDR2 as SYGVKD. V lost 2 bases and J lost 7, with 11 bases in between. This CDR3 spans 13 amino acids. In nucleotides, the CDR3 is TGTGCCATCAGTGAGAGGACGGCGGGTGAAGCTTTCTTT. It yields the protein CAISERTAGEAFF.

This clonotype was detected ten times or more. The CDR3 DNA follows: TGTGCCAGTGGGGCCCTCCAAGAGACCCAGTACTTC. Protein sequence: CASGALQETQYF. The J gene is TRBJ2-5, the V gene TRBV7-9; TRBD1 is a possible D gene (5 bases). Germline V gene sequence: CDR1 SEHNR, CDR2 FQNEAQ (reference sequence). This CDR3 region has 12 residues. Trimming shortened V by 9 bases and J by 1 base, and 9 bases separated the two germline ends.

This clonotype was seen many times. CDR3 residues: CASSKGTGAWIGYEQYF. The CDR3 DNA is TGTGCCAGCAGCAAGGGGACAGGGGCCTGGATTGGGTACGAGCAGTACTTC. This sequence joins TRBV28 and TRBJ2-7; 10 bases match TRBD1. The trim removed 6 bases at V and 4 bases at J, leaving 15 bases unmatched. Germline CDR1 and CDR2: MDHEN and SYDVKM. The CDR3 loop spans 17 amino acids.

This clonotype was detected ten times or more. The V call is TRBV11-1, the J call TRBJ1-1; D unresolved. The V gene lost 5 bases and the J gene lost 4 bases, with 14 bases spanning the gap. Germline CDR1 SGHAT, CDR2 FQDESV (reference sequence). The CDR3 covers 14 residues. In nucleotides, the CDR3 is TGTGCCAGCAGCCGCCGGGTTGATGGCACTGAAGCTTTCTTT. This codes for CASSRRVDGTEAFF. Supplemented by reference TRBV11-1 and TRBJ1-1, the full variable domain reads EAEVAQSPRYKITEKSQAVAFWCDPISGHATLYWYRQILGQGPELLVQFQDESVVDDSQLPKDRFSAERLKGVDSTLKIQPAELGDSAMYLCASSRRVDGTEAFFGQGTRLTVV.